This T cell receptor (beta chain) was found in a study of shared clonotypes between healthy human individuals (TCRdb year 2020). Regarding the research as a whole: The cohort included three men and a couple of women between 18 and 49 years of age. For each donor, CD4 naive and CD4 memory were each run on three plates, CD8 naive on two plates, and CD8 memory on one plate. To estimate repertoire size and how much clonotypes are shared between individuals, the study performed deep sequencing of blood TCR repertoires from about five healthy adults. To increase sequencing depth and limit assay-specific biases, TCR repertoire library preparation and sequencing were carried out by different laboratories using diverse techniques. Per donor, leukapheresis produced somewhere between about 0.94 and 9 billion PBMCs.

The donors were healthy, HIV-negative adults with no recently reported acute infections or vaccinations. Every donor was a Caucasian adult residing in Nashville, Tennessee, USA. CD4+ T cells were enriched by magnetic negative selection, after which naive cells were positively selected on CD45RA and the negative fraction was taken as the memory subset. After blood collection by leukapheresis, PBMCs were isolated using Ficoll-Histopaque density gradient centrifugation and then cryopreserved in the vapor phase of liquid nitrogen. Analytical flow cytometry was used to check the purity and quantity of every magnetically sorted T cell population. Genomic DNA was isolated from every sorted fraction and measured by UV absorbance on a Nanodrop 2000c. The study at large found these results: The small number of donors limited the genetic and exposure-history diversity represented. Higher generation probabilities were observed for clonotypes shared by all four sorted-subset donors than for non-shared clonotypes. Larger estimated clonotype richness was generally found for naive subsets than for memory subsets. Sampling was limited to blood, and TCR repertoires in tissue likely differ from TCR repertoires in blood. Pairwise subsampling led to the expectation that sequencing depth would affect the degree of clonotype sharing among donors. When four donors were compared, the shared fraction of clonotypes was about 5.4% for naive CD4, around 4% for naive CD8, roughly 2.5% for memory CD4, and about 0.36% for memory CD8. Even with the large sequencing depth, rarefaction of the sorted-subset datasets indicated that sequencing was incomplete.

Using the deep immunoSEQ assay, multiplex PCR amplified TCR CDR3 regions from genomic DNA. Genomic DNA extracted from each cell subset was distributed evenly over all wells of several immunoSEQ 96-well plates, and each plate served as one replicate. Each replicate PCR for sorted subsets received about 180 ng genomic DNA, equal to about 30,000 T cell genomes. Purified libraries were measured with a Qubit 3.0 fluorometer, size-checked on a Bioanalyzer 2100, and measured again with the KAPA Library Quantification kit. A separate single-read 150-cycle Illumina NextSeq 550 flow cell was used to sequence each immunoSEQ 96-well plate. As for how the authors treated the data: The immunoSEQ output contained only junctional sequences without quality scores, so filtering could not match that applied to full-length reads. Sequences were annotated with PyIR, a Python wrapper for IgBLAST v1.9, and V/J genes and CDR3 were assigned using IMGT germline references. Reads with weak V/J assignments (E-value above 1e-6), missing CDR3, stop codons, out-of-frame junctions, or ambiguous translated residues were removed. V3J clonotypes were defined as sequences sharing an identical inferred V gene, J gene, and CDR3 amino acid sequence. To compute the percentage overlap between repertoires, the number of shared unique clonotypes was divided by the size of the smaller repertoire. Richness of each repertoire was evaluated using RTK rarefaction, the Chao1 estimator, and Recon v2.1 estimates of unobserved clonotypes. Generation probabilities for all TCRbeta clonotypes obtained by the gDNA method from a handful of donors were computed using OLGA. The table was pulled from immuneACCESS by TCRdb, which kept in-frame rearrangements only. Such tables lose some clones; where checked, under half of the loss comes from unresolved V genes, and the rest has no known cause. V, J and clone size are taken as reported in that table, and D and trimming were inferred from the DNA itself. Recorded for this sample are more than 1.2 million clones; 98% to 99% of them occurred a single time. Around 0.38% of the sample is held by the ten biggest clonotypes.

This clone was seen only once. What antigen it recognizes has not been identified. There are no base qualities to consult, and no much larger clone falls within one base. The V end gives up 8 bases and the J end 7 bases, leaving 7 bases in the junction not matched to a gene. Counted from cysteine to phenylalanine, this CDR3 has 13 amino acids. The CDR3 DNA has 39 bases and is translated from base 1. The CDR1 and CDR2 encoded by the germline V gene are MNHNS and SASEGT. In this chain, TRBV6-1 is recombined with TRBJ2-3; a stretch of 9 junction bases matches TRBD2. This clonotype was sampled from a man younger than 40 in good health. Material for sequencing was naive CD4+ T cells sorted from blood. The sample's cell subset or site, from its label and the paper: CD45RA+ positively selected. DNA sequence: TGTGCCAGCTCTAGCGGGGACCTCAATACGCAGTATTTT. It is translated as CASSSGDLNTQYF.